Listed below are T cell receptor beta chains from one sample, sequenced in a study of blood T cell repertoires in COVID-19. Produced via immunoSEQ multiplex PCR; TCRdb's table is partial and in-frame only. The sample has roughly 180,000 clones; around 85% are singletons. Sequencing used PBMCs or T cells enriched from blood (not recorded which). Receptor source: a woman aged 40 to 55 with acute COVID-19. CDR3s include the opening cysteine and the closing phenylalanine or tryptophan.

TRBJ2-3,TRBV11-3,CASSPPSFSGRAGSTDTQYF
TRBJ1-2,TRBV29-1,CSVEGRGQGYGYTF
TRBJ2-6,TRBV5-6,CASSPHRQSGANVLTF
TRBJ1-5,TRBV7-2,CASSLGRTGISNQPQHF
TRBJ2-3,TRBV5-8,CASSLGGRAIDTQYF
TRBJ2-1,TRBV5-4,CASSSTAGGLYNEQFF
TRBJ2-2,TRBV18,CASSPPTTGRNTGELFF
TRBJ2-4,TRBV3-1/TRBV3-2,CASSQTPGKNIQYF
TRBJ1-3,TRBV7-2,CASSSVGQGTADTIYF
TRBJ1-1,TRBV19,CASNTGYTEAFF
TRBJ2-1,TRBV30,CAWSARVVHNEQFF
TRBJ2-7,TRBV2,CASSMTGNEQYF
TRBJ2-7,TRBV6-5,CASSPSAGSSYEQYF
TRBJ2-1,TRBV6-1,CASSGTSGRLSSYNEQFF
TRBJ2-7,TRBV7-8,CASSLAAAGEQYF
TRBJ2-5,TRBV2,CASGTSGRAGRQETQYF
TRBJ2-3,TRBV14,CASSRPRGASGIGDTQYF
TRBJ1-4,TRBV4-1,CASSQATTASNEKLFF
TRBJ1-2,TRBV27,CASSPDSLLDYGYTF
TRBJ2-3,TRBV7-9,CASSVYGRDRAVDTQYF
TRBJ2-2,TRBV7-8,CASSLAAGTGELFF
TRBJ2-5,TRBV11-2,CASSSQIPETQYF
TRBJ2-1,TRBV11-2,CASSTPPRGSIYEQFF
TRBJ1-2,TRBV2,CASLRDRDYGYTF
TRBJ2-1,TRBV12-5,CASGSNGPEQFF
TRBJ1-1,TRBV5-6,CASSLQGGNTEAFF
TRBJ2-4,TRBV19,CASSRRTGGSKNIQYF
TRBJ2-2,TRBV3-1/TRBV3-2,CASSLRTSGRLTGELFF
TRBJ2-3,TRBV5-1,CASSSRDRGLRADTQYF
TRBJ2-3,TRBV6-1,CASSEFPGTSTDTQYF
TRBJ1-1,TRBV11-3,CASSLEGDLNTEAFF
TRBJ2-7,TRBV9,CASKGETGGQYF
TRBJ1-5,TRBV6-5,CASSAGQGAWQPQHF
TRBJ2-1,TRBV30,CAWSYGNEQFF
TRBJ2-1,TRBV7-9,CASSLAHRAGHSYNEQFF
TRBJ2-1,TRBV7-9,CASNDGGYNEQFF
TRBJ1-1,TRBV19,CASSIMTGGATEAFF
TRBJ2-3,TRBV18,CASSLGTVTDTQYF
TRBJ1-5,TRBV4-1,CASSQGQGVNQPQHF
TRBJ1-3,TRBV30,CAWRNEGQGRNTIYF
TRBJ1-2,TRBV7-9,CASSLAENGYTF
TRBJ2-1,TRBV7-9,CASSLGVAGGNYNEQFF
TRBJ1-2,TRBV6-1,CASSDGTGNYGYTF
TRBJ2-7,TRBV19,CASSNPGRTYEQYF
TRBJ2-3,TRBV9,CASSRRGREFRDTQYF
TRBJ2-1,TRBV6-5,CASSYMRTGSYNEQFF
TRBJ2-3,TRBV6-4,CASSDRAGGTDTQYF
TRBJ2-5,TRBV28,CASTTGQIWAKETQYF
TRBJ2-5,TRBV10-3,CAISESGRETQYF
TRBJ2-7,TRBV5-1,CASSITGAQPPGEQYF
TRBJ2-6,TRBV19,CASSIGPSGILLTGANVLTF
TRBJ1-2,TRBV10-2,CASSGQNLGEGDGYTF
TRBJ2-1,TRBV3-1/TRBV3-2,CASSLGRASGSPWNEQFF
TRBJ2-1,TRBV12-5,CASGRTGKQYNEQFF